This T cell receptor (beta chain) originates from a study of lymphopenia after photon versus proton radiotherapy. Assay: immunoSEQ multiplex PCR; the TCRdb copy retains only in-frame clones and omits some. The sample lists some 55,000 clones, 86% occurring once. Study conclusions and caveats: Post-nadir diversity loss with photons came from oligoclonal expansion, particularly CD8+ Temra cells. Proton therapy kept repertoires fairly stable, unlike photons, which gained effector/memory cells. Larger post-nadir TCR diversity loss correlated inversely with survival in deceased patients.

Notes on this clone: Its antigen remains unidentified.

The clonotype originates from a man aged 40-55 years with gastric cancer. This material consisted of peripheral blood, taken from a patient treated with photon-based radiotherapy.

CDR3 sequence: CASSSRQGGSPLHF. The CDR3 nucleotides read TGTGCCAGCAGCTCCAGACAGGGGGGATCACCCCTCCACTTT. The V gene is TRBV7-2, the J gene TRBJ1-6; 9 nucleotides agree with TRBD1. Germline V gives CDR1 SGHTA, CDR2 FQGNSA. This CDR3 has 14 amino acids. J gave up 10 bases and V 4 bases, and 5 bases lay outside the gene matches.